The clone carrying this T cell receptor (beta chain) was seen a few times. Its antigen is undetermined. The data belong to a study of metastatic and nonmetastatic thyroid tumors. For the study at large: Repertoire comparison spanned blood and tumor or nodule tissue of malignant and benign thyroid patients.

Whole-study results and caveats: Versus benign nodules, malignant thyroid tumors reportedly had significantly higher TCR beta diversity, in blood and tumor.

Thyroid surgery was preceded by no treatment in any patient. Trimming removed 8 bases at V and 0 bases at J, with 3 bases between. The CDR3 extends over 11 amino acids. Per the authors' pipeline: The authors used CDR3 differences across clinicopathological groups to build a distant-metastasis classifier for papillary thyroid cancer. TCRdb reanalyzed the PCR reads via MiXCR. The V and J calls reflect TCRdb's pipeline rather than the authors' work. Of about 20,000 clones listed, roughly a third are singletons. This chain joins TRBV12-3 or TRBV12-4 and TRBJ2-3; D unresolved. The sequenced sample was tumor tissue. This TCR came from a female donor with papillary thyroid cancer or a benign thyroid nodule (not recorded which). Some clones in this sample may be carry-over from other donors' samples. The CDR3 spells CASSSTDTQYF. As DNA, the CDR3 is TGTGCCAGCTCGAGCACAGATACGCAGTATTTT.